The 29 T cell receptor beta chains listed next were all sequenced from one sample in a study of shared clonotypes between healthy human individuals. Some clones are missing from TCRdb's copy, which holds only in-frame ones; the method was immunoSEQ multiplex PCR. This sample has about 2.4 million clones; 90% to 95% occur once, and the top ten carry 0.35% to 0.45%. Sequencing was performed on naive CD4+ T cells from PBMCs. Indicated subset: CD45RA+ positively selected. All receptors come from a man aged 18 to 29 in good health. Some clones in this sample may be carry-over from other donors' samples.

The rearrangement uses TRBV28 and TRBJ2-7, with 7 positions matching TRBD2. Germline values: CDR1 MDHEN, CDR2 SYDVKM. J gave up 9 bases and V 6 bases, and 8 bases lay outside the gene matches. The CDR3 sequence is 12 residues long. CDR3 sequence (DNA): TGTGCCAGCAGGGGTTGGGGCGGGAGGCAGTACTTC. Its protein is CASRGWGGRQYF.

This chain joins TRBV7-3 and TRBJ1-2, with D unclear. This CDR3 is 11 amino acids long. V was shortened by 5 bases and J by 4 bases, with 5 bases between the two germline ends. Germline CDR1 and CDR2: SGHTA and FQGTGA. CDR3 coding DNA: TGTGCCAGCAGCCAAGGCTATGGCTACACCTTC. It codes for CASSQGYGYTF.

The chain couples TRBV4-2 to TRBJ2-7; 8 bases are a match to TRBD2. The CDR3 runs 16 residues. The V gene's germline CDR1 is LGHNA and CDR2 YNFKEQ. V shed 2 bases and J 2 bases; nucleotides not matched to a gene: 8. CDR3 protein: CASSQQSGSGAYEQYF. The CDR3 nucleotides are TGTGCCAGCAGCCAACAAAGCGGGAGTGGGGCCTACGAGCAGTACTTC.

The V call is TRBV2, the J call TRBJ1-1, with D hard to call. Germline V gene lookup returns CDR1 SNHLY and CDR2 FYNNEI. Trimming left V 6 bases short and J 0 bases short, with 8 bases between. This CDR3 region has 13 residues. As DNA, the CDR3 is TGTGCCAGCAGAACGGAACTGAACACTGAAGCTTTCTTT. This codes for CASRTELNTEAFF.

The chain carries TRBV25-1 and TRBJ2-3; 10 bases match TRBD2. V shed 2 bases and J 2 bases; nucleotides not matched to a gene: 4. The CDR3 is made up of 16 amino acids. Germline V gene data show CDR1 as MGHDK and CDR2 as SYGVNS. Here the CDR3 reads CASSEPSGRPTDTQYF. The CDR3 nucleotides read TGTGCCAGCAGTGAACCTAGCGGGAGACCCACAGATACGCAGTATTTT.

The CDR3 nucleotides read TGTGCCACCACTCGGTACAATGAGCAGTTCTTC. This sequence encodes CATTRYNEQFF. The chain recombines TRBV19 with TRBJ2-1; D remains unclear. The CDR3 contains 11 residues. Germline lookup yields CDR1 LNHDA and CDR2 SQIVND (reference sequence). The V and J ends lost 10 bases and 4 bases respectively, with 8 bases between them.

CDR3: CASSRGRDHNEQFF. For the CDR3, the DNA is TGTGCCAGCAGCCGCGGGAGGGATCACAATGAGCAGTTCTTC. The chain recombines TRBV11-3 with TRBJ2-1, with 9 bases lining up with TRBD2. Germline assignment: CDR1 SGHNT and CDR2 YENEEA. The CDR3 covers 14 residues. After removal of 5 bases from V and 5 bases from J, the junction contained 4 bases not matched to a gene. Looking up the rest from reference TRBV11-3 and TRBJ2-1 gives the full variable domain: EAGVVQSPRYKIIEKKQPVAFWCNPISGHNTLYWYLQNLGQGPELLIRYENEEAVDDSQLPKDRFSAERLKGVDSTLKIQPAELGDSAVYLCASSRGRDHNEQFFGPGTRLTVL.

Points on this clone: Other nucleotide sequences from this sample produce the same CDR3. This chain joins TRBV9 and TRBJ2-1; 7 nucleotides agree with TRBD1. This CDR3 is built from 15 residues. The trim removed 0 bases at V and 2 bases at J, leaving 2 bases unmatched. Germline V gene lookup returns CDR1 SGDLS and CDR2 YYNGEE. CDR3 region: CASSVVGGPYNEQFF. CDR3 in DNA: TGTGCCAGCAGCGTAGTAGGGGGCCCCTACAATGAGCAGTTCTTC. The whole variable domain, remainder taken from reference TRBV9 and TRBJ2-1, is DSGVTQTPKHLITATGQRVTLRCSPRSGDLSVYWYQQSLDQGLQFLIQYYNGEERAKGNILERFSAQQFPDLHSELNLSSLELGDSALYFCASSVVGGPYNEQFFGPGTRLTVL.

This chain connects TRBV7-9 to TRBJ1-4, with D possibly matching TRBD1 (5 bases). The V end lost 1 base, the J end lost 2 bases, and 8 bases lay between the germline ends. The CDR3 runs to 15 residues. Per germline, CDR1 SEHNR and CDR2 FQNEAQ (reference sequence). DNA of the CDR3: TGTGCCAGCAGCTTAGTAGGGACTACTAATGAAAAACTGTTTTTT. Translation gives CASSLVGTTNEKLFF.

The sample holds one count of this clone. The CDR3 sequence is CASSYSVRGDYNEQFF. The CDR3 bases are TGTGCCAGCAGTTACTCGGTCCGGGGAGACTACAATGAGCAGTTCTTC. The chain uses TRBV6-5 and TRBJ2-1; perhaps TRBD2 as D (5 bases). Per germline, CDR1 MNHEY and CDR2 SVGAGI. Deletions cut 0 bases from V and 3 bases from J, with 12 bases between. The CDR3 loop spans 16 amino acids.

In regard to this clone: Other DNA sequences in this specimen translate into the identical CDR3. The chain joins TRBV28 to TRBJ1-2; maybe TRBD1 (5 bases). V dropped 2 bases and J dropped 5 bases, with 12 bases sitting between them. The germline CDR1 and CDR2 sequences are MDHEN and SYDVKM. This CDR3 spans 14 amino acids. The CDR3 DNA follows: TGTGCCAGCAGTTTAGGGACGGGGGGGTATGGCTACACCTTC. Translation: CASSLGTGGYGYTF.

This chain links TRBV25-1 with TRBJ2-7, with 7 nucleotides matching TRBD2. The CDR3 has 17 amino acids. Germline V gene data show CDR1 as MGHDK and CDR2 as SYGVNS. Unmatched junction bases numbered 16, after V lost 6 bases and J lost 2 bases. The CDR3 DNA is TGTGCCAGCAGCCCAACTGGCGGGAGCTCTTCCCCCTACGAGCAGTACTTC. This gives the protein CASSPTGGSSSPYEQYF.

The chain has TRBV6-5 and TRBJ2-1; possibly TRBD2 for D (6 bases). CDR3 length: 13 residues. Deletions cut 4 bases from V and 4 bases from J, with 8 bases between. Germline values: CDR1 MNHEY, CDR2 SVGAGI. The CDR3 sequence is CASSFGTYNEQFF. CDR3 DNA: TGTGCCAGCAGTTTCGGGACTTACAATGAGCAGTTCTTC.

The rearrangement joins TRBV7-2 to TRBJ2-5, with no clear D. The DNA end is more similar to TRBJ2-7, so the J call may be wrong. The CDR3 covers 14 residues. From germline, CDR1 is SGHTA and CDR2 FQGNSA. CDR3 protein: CASSLLGNHYEQYF. CDR3 nucleotide sequence: TGTGCCAGCAGCTTATTAGGGAACCACTACGAGCAGTACTTC.

The sample holds one count of this clone. This chain uses TRBV5-4 with TRBJ2-4, with D unresolved. In germline, CDR1 is SGHNT, CDR2 YYREEE (reference sequence). V gave up 3 bases and J gave up 0 bases, with 16 bases separating them. The CDR3 is 17 amino acids. The CDR3 here is CASSSDRADLAKNIQYF. The CDR3 DNA sequence: TGTGCCAGCAGCTCAGATCGCGCGGACCTAGCCAAAAACATTCAGTACTTC.

The V call is TRBV28, the J call TRBJ2-1, with 9 bases aligning to TRBD1. This CDR3 has 16 residues. CDR1 is MDHEN, CDR2 SYDVKM, per germline. The ends lost 5 bases at V and 8 bases at J; junction bases unmatched: 13. CDR3: CASSDLGQGNTYEQFF. The CDR3 DNA is TGTGCCAGCAGTGATTTGGGACAGGGAAACACATATGAGCAGTTCTTC.

This clone showed up just a few times. This chain links TRBV27 with TRBJ1-1; D possibly corresponds to TRBD1 (6 bases). V was trimmed by 6 bases and J by 1 base, leaving 21 bases between them. CDR3 length: 17 residues. Germline CDR1 reads MNHEY; CDR2 reads SMNVEV (reference sequence). This CDR3 reads CASRLAPGTLGNTEAFF. The CDR3 DNA sequence: TGTGCCAGCAGGCTGGCTCCCGGGACACTGGGGAACACTGAAGCTTTCTTT.

Details on this clone: Other DNA sequences in the same sample also yield this CDR3. V usage is TRBV6-5 and J usage is TRBJ1-5; TRBD1 might be the D (6 bases). The V and J ends lost 6 bases and 0 bases respectively, with 12 bases between them. This CDR3 is built from 15 residues. The germline gives CDR1 MNHEY, CDR2 SVGAGI. The CDR3 nucleotides are TGTGCCAGCAGCCCCAGGGGAAATAGCAATCAGCCCCAGCATTTT. Translating gives CASSPRGNSNQPQHF.

This clone was seen a few times. This sequence joins TRBV25-1 and TRBJ1-1; 8 positions match TRBD1. J gave up 6 bases and V 3 bases, and 6 bases lay outside the gene matches. CDR3 length: 14 amino acids. Looked up from germline, CDR1 is MGHDK and CDR2 is SYGVNS. The DNA of the CDR3 is TGTGCCAGCAGTGACCCCGGACAGGGATCTGAAGCTTTCTTT. Its translation: CASSDPGQGSEAFF.

The genes are TRBV10-1 and TRBJ2-1; D ambiguous. Germline loops: CDR1 WNHNN, CDR2 SYGVQD (reference sequence). V was clipped by 2 bases and J by 11 bases, with 25 bases between them. The CDR3 covers 17 residues. CDR3 coding DNA: TGCGCCAGCAGTGAGGTTGGGTCCCTCGAATCTACAATGCAGCAGTTCTTC. Translation gives CASSEVGSLESTMQQFF.

The rearrangement joins TRBV4-2 to TRBJ1-2; the match to TRBD1 covers 7 bases. This CDR3 has 15 residues. Germline CDR1 is LGHNA and CDR2 is YNFKEQ. V lost 1 base, J lost 10 bases, and 12 bases stayed unmatched. The CDR3 sequence is CASSQGDGTEVAYTF. The CDR3 DNA is TGTGCCAGCAGCCAAGGAGACGGGACAGAGGTTGCCTACACCTTC.

The V gene is TRBV2, the J gene TRBJ1-6, with D maybe TRBD1 (5 bases). Looked up from germline, CDR1 is SNHLY and CDR2 is FYNNEI. The CDR3 consists of 14 residues. Trimming cost V 0 bases and J 10 bases, with 10 bases left between them. CDR3 protein: CASSEAREGSPLHF. The CDR3 DNA reads as TGTGCCAGCAGTGAAGCCAGGGAGGGCTCACCCCTCCACTTT.

J is TRBJ1-3 and V is TRBV18; D gene ambiguous. The CDR3 runs to 15 residues. V was clipped by 1 base and J by 8 bases, with 15 bases between them. The germline V gene encodes CDR1 KGHSH and CDR2 LQKENI. CDR3 DNA sequence: TGTGCCAGCTCACCACGGAGGGTTGAGCAGGACACCATATATTTT. Translated: CASSPRRVEQDTIYF.

The V and J genes are TRBV6-5 and TRBJ2-3, with D maybe TRBD2 (6 bases). From germline, CDR1 is MNHEY and CDR2 SVGAGI. V dropped 6 bases and J dropped 4 bases, with 17 bases sitting between them. This CDR3 comprises 15 residues. CDR3 DNA sequence: TGTGCCAGCAGCGACGGGACTTTTTATCCAGATACGCAGTATTTT. This gives the protein CASSDGTFYPDTQYF.

As for this clone: Other DNA sequences within the sample encode an identical CDR3. J is TRBJ2-3 and V is TRBV30; the match to TRBD2 covers 8 bases. The ends lost 0 bases at V and 3 bases at J; junction bases unmatched: 5. CDR1 GTSNPN and CDR2 SVGIG come from the germline V gene (reference sequence). CDR3 length equals 15 residues. The CDR3 coding sequence is TGTGCCTGGAGTGTTGGTGGCGGGAGGACAGATACGCAGTATTTT. It yields the protein CAWSVGGGRTDTQYF.

J is TRBJ2-3 and V is TRBV27; D gene unclear. The germline gives CDR1 MNHEY, CDR2 SMNVEV (reference sequence). V was shortened by 0 bases and J by 5 bases, with 3 bases between the two germline ends. The CDR3 is made up of 12 amino acids. CDR3 DNA: TGTGCCAGCAGTTTATCAAGAGATACGCAGTATTTT. Its translation: CASSLSRDTQYF.

The chain uses TRBV18 and TRBJ2-4, with 7 bases aligning to TRBD1. Germline V lookup: CDR1 KGHSH, CDR2 LQKENI. With 6 bases clipped from V and 7 bases from J, the junction kept 9 bases outside the gene matches. CDR3 length equals 14 residues. CDR3 nucleotide sequence: TGTGCCAGCTCCCCTGGACAGGTTGAGAACATTCAGTACTTC. Amino acid sequence: CASSPGQVENIQYF.

The chain uses TRBV5-1 and TRBJ2-2; D not certain. The CDR3 contains 11 residues. Germline V lookup: CDR1 SGHRS, CDR2 YFSETQ. The germline V and J ends were trimmed by 7 bases and 7 bases, with 8 bases remaining between them. The CDR3 loop is CASSENGELFF. The CDR3 coding sequence is TGCGCCAGCTCGGAAAACGGGGAGCTGTTTTTT.

This sequence joins TRBV18 and TRBJ2-1, with D unresolved. V lost 5 bases and J lost 0, with 11 bases in between. The germline gives CDR1 KGHSH, CDR2 LQKENI. This CDR3 contains 15 residues. The CDR3 DNA reads TGTGCCAGCTCAACCTATACAACCTCCTACAATGAGCAGTTCTTC. This translates into CASSTYTTSYNEQFF.